This T cell receptor (beta chain) came from a study of blood T cell repertoires in COVID-19. Study-wide background: Sites across the United States, Italy and Spain contributed samples from acute and convalescent COVID-19. PBMCs, B-cell-depleted T cells, or T cells provided the cDNA or gDNA that made up the material.

In the authors' methods: Reference gene primer amplification gave estimated nucleated cell counts. Data came from immunoSEQ multiplex PCR; TCRdb stores just in-frame clones and leaves some out. V and J calls and clone size come straight from that table; D and trimming were deduced from the DNA. The table records tens of thousands of clones, around 90% of them present only once. The germline V and J ends were trimmed by 6 bases and 1 base, with 7 bases remaining between them. CDR3 length: 14 residues. Germline V CDR1 and CDR2: MDHEN, SYDVKM. The chain employs TRBV28 and TRBJ2-6; D not resolved. The TCR originated in a man aged 60 to 69 with acute or convalescent COVID-19. Sequencing was performed on peripheral blood. The CDR3 nucleotides are TGTGCCAGCAGCCCCTCTTCTGGGGCCAACGTCCTGACTTTC. Translated: CASSPSSGANVLTF. The variable domain in full, completed from reference TRBV28 and TRBJ2-6, reads DVKVTQSSRYLVKRTGEKVFLECVQDMDHENMFWYRQDPGLGLRLIYFSYDVKMKEKGDIPEGYSVSREKKERFSLILESASTNQTSMYLCASSPSSGANVLTFGAGSRLTVL.